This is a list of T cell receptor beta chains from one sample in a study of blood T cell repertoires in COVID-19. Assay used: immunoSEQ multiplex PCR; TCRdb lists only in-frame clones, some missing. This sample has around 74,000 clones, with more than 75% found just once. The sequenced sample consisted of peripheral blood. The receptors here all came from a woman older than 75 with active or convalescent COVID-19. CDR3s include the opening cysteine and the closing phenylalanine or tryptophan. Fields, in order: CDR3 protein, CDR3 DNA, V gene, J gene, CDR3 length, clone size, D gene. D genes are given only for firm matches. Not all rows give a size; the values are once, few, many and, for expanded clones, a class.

CASGADWTGSQPQHF	TGTGCCAGCGGCGCAGACTGGACAGGCTCCCAGCCCCAGCATTTT	TRBV6-5	TRBJ1-5	15	NA	TRBD1
CASSSQDRVNTEAFF	TGCGCCAGCAGCTCCCAGGACAGGGTGAACACTGAAGCTTTCTTT	TRBV5-1	TRBJ1-1	15	NA	TRBD1
CASSLVSGGGQPQHF	TGTGCCAGCAGCTTAGTATCTGGGGGCGGTCAGCCCCAGCATTTT	TRBV7-2	TRBJ1-5	15	NA	NA
CASRDPGAEAFF	TGTGCCAGCAGGGACCCGGGGGCTGAAGCTTTCTTT	TRBV28	TRBJ1-1	12	NA	NA
CASSQTGTGLDGYTF	TGTGCCAGCAGCCAAACCGGGACGGGACTTGACGGCTACACCTTC	TRBV6-5	TRBJ1-2	15	NA	NA
CASSPLSGGSAETQYF	TGTGCCAGCTCACCACTATCTGGGGGCTCCGCGGAGACCCAGTACTTC	TRBV18	TRBJ2-5	16	few	NA
CASSYGQPSGNTIYF	TGTGCCAGCAGTTACGGGCAGCCCTCTGGAAACACCATATATTTT	TRBV6-5	TRBJ1-3	15	NA	NA
CASRGGSSYNSPLHF	TGTGCCAGCAGGGGGGGGAGCTCCTATAATTCACCCCTCCACTTT	TRBV11-2	TRBJ1-6	15	NA	NA
CASSDGTGGFGGYTF	TGTGCCAGCAGTGACGGGACAGGGGGGTTTGGAGGCTACACCTTC	TRBV6-4	TRBJ1-2	15	many	TRBD1
CSVVLSGENTGELFF	TGCAGCGTGGTCCTGAGCGGGGAGAACACCGGGGAGCTGTTTTTT	TRBV29-1	TRBJ2-2	15	NA	TRBD2
CASRGDRAPNTGELFF	TGTGCCAGCAGGGGAGACAGGGCCCCGAACACCGGGGAGCTGTTTTTT	TRBV27	TRBJ2-2	16	NA	TRBD1
CAISSTSGESYEQYF	TGTGCCATCAGTTCGACTAGCGGGGAGTCCTACGAGCAGTACTTC	TRBV10-3	TRBJ2-7	15	NA	TRBD2
CASSSPGGYEQYF	TGTGCCAGCAGCTCCCCAGGGGGATACGAGCAGTACTTC	TRBV9	TRBJ2-7	13	NA	TRBD1
CASSQGGGTEAFF	TGTGCCAGCAGCCAAGGAGGGGGAACTGAAGCTTTCTTT	TRBV3-1/TRBV3-2	TRBJ1-1	13	NA	NA
CASSFSGGGEQFF	TGTGCCAGCAGCTTTAGCGGGGGAGGGGAGCAGTTCTTC	TRBV13	TRBJ2-1	13	NA	TRBD2
CASSRDRGNSPLHF	TGTGCCAGCAGCCGGGACAGGGGAAATTCACCCCTCCACTTT	TRBV5-6	TRBJ1-6	14	NA	TRBD1
CASSVTGNGSPLHF	TGTGCCAGCAGCGTTACAGGGAACGGGTCACCCCTCCACTTT	TRBV27	TRBJ1-6	14	NA	NA
CASSPWTGGGYEQYF	TGTGCCAGCTCACCTTGGACCGGTGGAGGGTACGAGCAGTACTTC	TRBV18	TRBJ2-7	15	NA	NA
CSVATSNYGYTF	TGCAGCGTGGCAACCTCTAACTATGGCTACACCTTC	TRBV29-1	TRBJ1-2	12	once	NA
CASSHRTVGGGYTF	TGTGCCAGCAGCCATCGGACGGTGGGGGGTGGCTACACCTTC	TRBV3-1/TRBV3-2	TRBJ1-2	14	NA	NA